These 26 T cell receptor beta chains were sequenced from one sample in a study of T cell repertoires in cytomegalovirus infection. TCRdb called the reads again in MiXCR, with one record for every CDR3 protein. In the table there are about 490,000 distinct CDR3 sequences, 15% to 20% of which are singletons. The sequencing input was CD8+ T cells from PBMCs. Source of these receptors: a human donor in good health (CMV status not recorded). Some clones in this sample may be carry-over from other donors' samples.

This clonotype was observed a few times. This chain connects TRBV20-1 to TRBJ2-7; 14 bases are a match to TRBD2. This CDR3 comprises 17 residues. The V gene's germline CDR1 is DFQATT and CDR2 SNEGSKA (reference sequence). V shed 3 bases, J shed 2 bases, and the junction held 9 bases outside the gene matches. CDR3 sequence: CSASWTSGGIPPYEQYF. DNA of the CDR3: TGCAGTGCTAGTTGGACTAGCGGGGGGATACCACCCTACGAGCAGTACTTC.

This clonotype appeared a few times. DNA of the CDR3: TGTGCCAGTAGTATCGGACTAGCGCTTAACTACGAGCAGTACTTC. Translated, it gives CASSIGLALNYEQYF. The genes are TRBV19 and TRBJ2-7, with 9 bases identical to TRBD2. The trim removed 3 bases at V and 3 bases at J, leaving 6 bases unmatched. This CDR3 contains 15 residues. The germline V gene encodes CDR1 LNHDA and CDR2 SQIVND (reference sequence). The full variable domain, completed using reference TRBV19 and TRBJ2-7, is DGGITQSPKYLFRKEGQNVTLSCEQNLNHDAMYWYRQDPGQGLRLIYYSQIVNDFQKGDIAEGYSVSREKKESFPLTVTSAQKNPTAFYLCASSIGLALNYEQYFGPGTRLTVT.

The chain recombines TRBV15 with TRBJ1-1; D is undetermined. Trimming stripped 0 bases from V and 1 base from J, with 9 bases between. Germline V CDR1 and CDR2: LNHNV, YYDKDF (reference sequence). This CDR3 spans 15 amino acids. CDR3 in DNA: TGTGCCACCAGCAGAGATCTCGGCCCGAACACTGAAGCTTTCTTT. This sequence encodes CATSRDLGPNTEAFF.

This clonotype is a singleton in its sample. The chain's CDR3 is CASSGLDVYEQYF. In DNA, the CDR3 is TGTGCCAGCTCGGGACTAGACGTCTACGAGCAGTACTTC. This chain links TRBV6-4 with TRBJ2-7, with 8 bases fitting TRBD2. Trimming removed 8 bases from V and 3 bases from J; junction bases left unmatched: 6. Germline lookup yields CDR1 MRHNA and CDR2 SNTAGT. The CDR3 runs to 13 residues.

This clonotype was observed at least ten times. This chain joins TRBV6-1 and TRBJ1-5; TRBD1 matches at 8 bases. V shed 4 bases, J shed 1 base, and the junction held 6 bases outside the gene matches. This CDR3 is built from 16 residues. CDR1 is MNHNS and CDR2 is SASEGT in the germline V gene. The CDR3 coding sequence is TGTGCCAGCAGTGGACGACAGGGGTGGAGCAATCAGCCCCAGCATTTT. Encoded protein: CASSGRQGWSNQPQHF.

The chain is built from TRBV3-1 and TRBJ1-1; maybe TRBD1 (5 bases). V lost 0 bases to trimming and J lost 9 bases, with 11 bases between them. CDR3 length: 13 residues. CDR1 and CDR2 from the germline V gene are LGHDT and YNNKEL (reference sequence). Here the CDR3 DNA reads TGTGCCAGCAGCCAAGAGATGGAGGGACAAGCTTTCTTT. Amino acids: CASSQEMEGQAFF.

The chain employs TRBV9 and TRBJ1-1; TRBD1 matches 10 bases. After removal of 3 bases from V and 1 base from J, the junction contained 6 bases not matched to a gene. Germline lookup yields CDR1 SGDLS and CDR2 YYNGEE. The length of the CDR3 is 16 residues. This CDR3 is CASSAWRQGANTEAFF. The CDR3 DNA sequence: TGTGCCAGCAGCGCGTGGAGACAGGGGGCGAACACTGAAGCTTTCTTT. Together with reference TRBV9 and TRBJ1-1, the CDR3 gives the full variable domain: DSGVTQTPKHLITATGQRVTLRCSPRSGDLSVYWYQQSLDQGLQFLIQYYNGEERAKGNILERFSAQQFPDLHSELNLSSLELGDSALYFCASSAWRQGANTEAFFGQGTRLTVV.

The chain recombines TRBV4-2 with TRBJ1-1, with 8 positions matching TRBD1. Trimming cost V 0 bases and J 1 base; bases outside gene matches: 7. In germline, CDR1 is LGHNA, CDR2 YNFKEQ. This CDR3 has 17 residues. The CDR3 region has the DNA TGTGCCAGCAGCCAAGATCCCCTGACAGGGGAGAACACTGAAGCTTTCTTT. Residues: CASSQDPLTGENTEAFF.

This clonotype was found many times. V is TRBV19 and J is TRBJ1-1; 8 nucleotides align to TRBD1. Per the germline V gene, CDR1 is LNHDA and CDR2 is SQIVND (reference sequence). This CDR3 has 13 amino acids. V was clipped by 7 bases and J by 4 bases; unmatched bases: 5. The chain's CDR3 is CASIPGGFTEAFF. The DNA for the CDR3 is TGTGCCAGTATCCCAGGGGGCTTCACTGAAGCTTTCTTT.

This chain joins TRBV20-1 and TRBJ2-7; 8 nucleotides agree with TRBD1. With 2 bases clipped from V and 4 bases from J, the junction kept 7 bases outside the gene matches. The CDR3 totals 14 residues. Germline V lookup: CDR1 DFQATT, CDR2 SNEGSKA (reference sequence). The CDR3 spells CSARSLDRVYEQYF. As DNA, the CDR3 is TGCAGTGCTAGATCGTTGGACAGGGTTTACGAGCAGTACTTC.

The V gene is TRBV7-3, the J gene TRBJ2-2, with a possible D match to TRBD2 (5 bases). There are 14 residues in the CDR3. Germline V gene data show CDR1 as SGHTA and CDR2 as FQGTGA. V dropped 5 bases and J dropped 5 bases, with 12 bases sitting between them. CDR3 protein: CASSPMERTGELFF. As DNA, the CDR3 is TGTGCCAGCAGCCCCATGGAGCGGACCGGGGAGCTGTTTTTT.

DNA of the CDR3: TGTGCCAGCAATAGGGGACAGCTCCACACTGAAGCTTTCTTT. Its protein is CASNRGQLHTEAFF. The chain links TRBV9 to TRBJ1-1; 7 positions match TRBD1. The V segment lost 6 bases and the J segment 3 bases; nucleotides outside the gene matches: 8. CDR3 length: 14 amino acids. Germline V gene data show CDR1 as SGDLS and CDR2 as YYNGEE. The full variable domain, in which reference TRBV9 and TRBJ1-1 provide the parts outside the CDR3, is DSGVTQTPKHLITATGQRVTLRCSPRSGDLSVYWYQQSLDQGLQFLIQYYNGEERAKGNILERFSAQQFPDLHSELNLSSLELGDSALYFCASNRGQLHTEAFFGQGTRLTVV.

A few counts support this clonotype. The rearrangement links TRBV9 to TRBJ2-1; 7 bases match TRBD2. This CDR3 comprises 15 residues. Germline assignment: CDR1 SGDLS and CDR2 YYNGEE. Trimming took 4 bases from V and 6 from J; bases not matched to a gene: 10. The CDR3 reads CASSPREALGNEQFF. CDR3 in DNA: TGTGCCAGCAGCCCCCGGGAGGCCCTTGGCAATGAGCAGTTCTTC.

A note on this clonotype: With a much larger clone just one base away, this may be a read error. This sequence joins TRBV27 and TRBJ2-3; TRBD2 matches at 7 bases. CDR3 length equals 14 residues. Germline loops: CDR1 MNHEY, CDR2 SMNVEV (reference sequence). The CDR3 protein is CASSPRDYTDKQYF. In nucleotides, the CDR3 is TGTGCCAGCAGTCCACGGGACTACACAGATAAGCAGTATTTT.

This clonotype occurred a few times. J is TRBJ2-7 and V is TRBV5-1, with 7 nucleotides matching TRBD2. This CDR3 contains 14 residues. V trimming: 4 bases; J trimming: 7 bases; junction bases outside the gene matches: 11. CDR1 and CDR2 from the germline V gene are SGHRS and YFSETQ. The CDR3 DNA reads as TGCGCCAGCAGCCCCCCCACCGGGAGGCAGGAGCAGTACTTC. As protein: CASSPPTGRQEQYF.

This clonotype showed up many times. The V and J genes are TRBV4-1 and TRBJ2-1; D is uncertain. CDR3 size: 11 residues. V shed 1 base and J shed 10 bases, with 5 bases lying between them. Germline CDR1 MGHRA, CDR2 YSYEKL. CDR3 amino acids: CASSQGREQFF. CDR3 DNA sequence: TGCGCCAGCAGCCAAGGACGGGAGCAGTTCTTC.

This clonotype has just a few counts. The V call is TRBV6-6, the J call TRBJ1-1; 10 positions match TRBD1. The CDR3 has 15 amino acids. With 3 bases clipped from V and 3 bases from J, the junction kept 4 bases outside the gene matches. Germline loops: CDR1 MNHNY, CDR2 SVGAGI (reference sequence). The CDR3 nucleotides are TGTGCCAGCAGTTATCCGGACAGGGGGGACACTGAAGCTTTCTTT. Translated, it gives CASSYPDRGDTEAFF.

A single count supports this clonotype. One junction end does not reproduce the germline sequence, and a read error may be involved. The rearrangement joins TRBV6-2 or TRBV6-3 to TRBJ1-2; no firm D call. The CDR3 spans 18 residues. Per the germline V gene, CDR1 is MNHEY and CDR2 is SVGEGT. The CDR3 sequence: CSSSYPSPGHFFYYGYTF. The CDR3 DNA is TGTTCCAGCAGTTACCCATCCCCGGGTCACTTCTTTTACTATGGCTACACCTTC.

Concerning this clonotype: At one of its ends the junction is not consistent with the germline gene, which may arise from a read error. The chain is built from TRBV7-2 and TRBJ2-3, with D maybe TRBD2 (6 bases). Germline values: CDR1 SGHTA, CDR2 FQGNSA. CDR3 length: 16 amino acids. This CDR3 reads CASSFVGGDPTDTQYF. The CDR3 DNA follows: TGTGCAAGCAGCTTCGTGGGGGGAGATCCCACAGATACGCAGTATTTT.

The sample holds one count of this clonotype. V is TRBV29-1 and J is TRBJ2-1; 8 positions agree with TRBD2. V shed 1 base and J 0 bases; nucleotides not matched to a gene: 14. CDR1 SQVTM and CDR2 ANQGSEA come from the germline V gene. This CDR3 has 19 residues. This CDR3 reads CSVEGGTGGPTSSYNEQFF. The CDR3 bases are TGCAGCGTTGAAGGGGGAACGGGAGGGCCCACGAGCTCCTACAATGAGCAGTTCTTC.

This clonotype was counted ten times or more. In DNA form, the CDR3 reads TGTGCCAGCAGCCAAGATCGGCAGGAAGGACTCACTGAAGCTTTCTTT. This gives the protein CASSQDRQEGLTEAFF. This chain connects TRBV4-2 to TRBJ1-1; D unresolved. There are 16 residues in the CDR3. Germline CDR1 LGHNA, CDR2 YNFKEQ. V was trimmed by 0 bases and J by 4 bases, leaving 15 bases between them.

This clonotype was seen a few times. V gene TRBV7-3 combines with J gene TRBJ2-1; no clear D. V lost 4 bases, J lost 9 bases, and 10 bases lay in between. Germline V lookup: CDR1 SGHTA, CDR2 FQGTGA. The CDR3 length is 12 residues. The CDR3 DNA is TGTGCCAGCAGCTCCATAACCGGTGAGCAGTTCTTC. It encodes CASSSITGEQFF. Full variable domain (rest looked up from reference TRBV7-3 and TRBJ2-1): GAGVSQTPSNKVTEKGKYVELRCDPISGHTALYWYRQSLGQGPEFLIYFQGTGAADDSGLPNDRFFAVRPEGSVSTLKIQRTERGDSAVYLCASSSITGEQFFGPGTRLTVL.

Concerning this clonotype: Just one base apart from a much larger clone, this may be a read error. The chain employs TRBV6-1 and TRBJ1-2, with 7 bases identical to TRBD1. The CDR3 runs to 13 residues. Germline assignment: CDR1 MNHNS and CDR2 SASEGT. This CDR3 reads CASSGRTGYGYAF. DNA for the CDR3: TGTGCCAGCAGTGGGAGGACAGGCTATGGCTACGCCTTC.

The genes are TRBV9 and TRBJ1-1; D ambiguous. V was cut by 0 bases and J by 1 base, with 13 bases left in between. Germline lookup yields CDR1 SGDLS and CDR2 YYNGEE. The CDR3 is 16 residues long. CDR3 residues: CASSVARTSRNTEAFF. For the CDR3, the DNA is TGTGCCAGCAGCGTAGCGCGAACTTCAAGGAACACTGAAGCTTTCTTT.

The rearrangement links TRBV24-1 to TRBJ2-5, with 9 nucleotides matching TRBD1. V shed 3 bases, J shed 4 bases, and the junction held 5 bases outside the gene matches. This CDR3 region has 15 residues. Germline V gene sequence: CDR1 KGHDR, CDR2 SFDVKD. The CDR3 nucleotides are TGTGCCACCAGTGATCTACGGACAGGGGCAGAGACCCAGTACTTC. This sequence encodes CATSDLRTGAETQYF.

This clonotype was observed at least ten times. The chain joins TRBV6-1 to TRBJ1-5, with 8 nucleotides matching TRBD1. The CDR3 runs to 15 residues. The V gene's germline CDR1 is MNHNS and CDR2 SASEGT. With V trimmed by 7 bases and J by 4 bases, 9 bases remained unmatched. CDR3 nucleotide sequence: TGTGCCAGCATTCGCGGACAGGGACCTAATCAGCCCCAGCATTTT. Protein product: CASIRGQGPNQPQHF.